These 32 T cell receptor beta chains were sequenced from one sample in a study of blood T cell repertoires in COVID-19. Using immunoSEQ multiplex PCR, the repertoire was profiled, and TCRdb retains in-frame clones only, with some absent. The sample has under 350,000 clones, 86% seen once. Specimen: PBMCs or T cells enriched from blood (not recorded which). Receptors originate from a woman aged 40 to 50 with acute COVID-19.

The rearrangement joins TRBV5-6 to TRBJ2-3, with TRBD2 matching 13 bases. V lost 2 bases and J lost 3; bases outside the gene matches: 6. The CDR3 contains 17 residues. CDR1 and CDR2 (germline): SGHDT, YYEEEE. The CDR3 DNA reads TGTGCCAGCAGCTTTTTCGGGACTAGCGGGAAGACAGATACGCAGTATTTT. Amino acids: CASSFFGTSGKTDTQYF.

The J gene is TRBJ2-1, the V gene TRBV5-1; tentative D call: TRBD1 (6 bases). The V end lost 0 bases, the J end lost 7 bases, and 23 bases lay between the germline ends. This CDR3 comprises 18 residues. The germline CDR1 and CDR2 sequences are SGHRS and YFSETQ. DNA of the CDR3: TGCGCCAGCAGCTTGGGTCCCCTTCGGGACACTCTACGGAATGAGCAGTTCTTC. Translation: CASSLGPLRDTLRNEQFF.

CDR3 protein: CATSVGQGQGYTF. CDR3 in DNA: TGTGCCACCAGTGTTGGACAGGGCCAGGGCTACACCTTC. The J gene is TRBJ1-2, the V gene TRBV24-1; 8 nucleotides align to TRBD1. With V trimmed by 5 bases and J by 8 bases, 6 bases remained unmatched. Germline-derived CDR1 and CDR2 are KGHDR and SFDVKD. The CDR3 has 13 amino acids.

The V gene is TRBV29-1, the J gene TRBJ1-2, with D uncertain. Germline CDR1 is SQVTM and CDR2 is ANQGSEA. V lost 4 bases to trimming and J lost 1 base, with 10 bases between them. The CDR3 contains 13 residues. The CDR3 coding sequence is TGCAGCGTTGTCATGGAGGGTAACTATGGCTACACCTTC. Protein: CSVVMEGNYGYTF.

This clone came up once. This chain connects TRBV4-3 to TRBJ1-1; 8 bases are shared with TRBD1. CDR3 length: 16 amino acids. The germline V gene has CDR1 LGHNA and CDR2 YSLEER. Trimming cost V 0 bases and J 5 bases; bases outside gene matches: 8. The CDR3 nucleotides read TGCGCCAGCAGCCAAGATCAGAACAGGGGGTTGACTGAAGCTTTCTTT. This sequence encodes CASSQDQNRGLTEAFF.

V gene TRBV15 combines with J gene TRBJ2-7, with 7 nucleotides matching TRBD1. This CDR3 is built from 15 residues. With 5 bases clipped from V and 0 bases from J, the junction kept 7 bases outside the gene matches. Germline V gene sequence: CDR1 LNHNV, CDR2 YYDKDF (reference sequence). In DNA form, the CDR3 reads TGTGCCACCAGCCGAATCGGGACAGCCTCCTACGAGCAGTACTTC. This codes for CATSRIGTASYEQYF.

The rearrangement joins TRBV25-1 to TRBJ1-2; possible D gene TRBD1, 6 bases. The germline V and J ends were trimmed by 6 bases and 2 bases, with 19 bases remaining between them. In germline, CDR1 is MGHDK, CDR2 SYGVNS. This CDR3 comprises 16 residues. CDR3 protein: CASRPLGLDRNYGYTF. The CDR3 DNA sequence: TGTGCCAGCAGACCCCTTGGCCTCGACAGGAACTATGGCTACACCTTC.

The rearrangement uses TRBV6-6 and TRBJ1-1, with D perhaps TRBD1 (5 bases). Trimming removed 7 bases from V and 1 base from J, with 16 bases in between. The CDR3 runs 15 residues. CDR1 is MNHNY, CDR2 SVGAGI, per germline (reference sequence). The chain's CDR3 is CASNLPGGWNTEAFF. The CDR3 coding sequence is TGTGCCAGCAACTTACCGGGGGGATGGAACACTGAAGCTTTCTTT.

V usage is TRBV2 and J usage is TRBJ2-7; the match to TRBD2 covers 7 bases. Per germline, CDR1 SNHLY and CDR2 FYNNEI. The V and J ends lost 6 bases and 3 bases, in that order; junction bases with no gene match: 11. The CDR3 sequence is 15 residues long. CDR3 DNA: TGTGCCAGCAGCGACCTCGTCCTAGCGGACTACGAGCAGTACTTC. Amino acids: CASSDLVLADYEQYF.

This chain joins TRBV9 and TRBJ2-2; 10 bases map to TRBD1. The CDR3 has 22 amino acids. Trimming cost V 2 bases and J 3 bases; bases outside gene matches: 22. Per the germline V gene, CDR1 is SGDLS and CDR2 is YYNGEE. This CDR3 reads CASSVQSSRDRGPRFHTGELFF. CDR3 sequence (DNA): TGTGCCAGCAGCGTCCAATCAAGCCGGGACAGGGGACCTCGTTTTCACACCGGGGAGCTGTTTTTT.

This chain connects TRBV3-1 (or the pseudogene TRBV3-2) to TRBJ2-2; 10 bases fit TRBD2. The CDR3 runs 15 residues. Germline V CDR1 and CDR2: LGHDT, YNNKEL (reference sequence). V lost 7 bases, J lost 4 bases, and 6 bases stayed unmatched. The CDR3 loop is CASTRAGGPTGELFF. In nucleotides, the CDR3 is TGTGCCAGCACCCGAGCGGGGGGGCCCACCGGGGAGCTGTTTTTT.

The gene calls are TRBV2 and TRBJ2-1, with 9 bases aligning to TRBD2. Germline CDR1 and CDR2: SNHLY and FYNNEI. V lost 6 bases to trimming and J lost 10 bases; unmatched junction nucleotides: 4. The length of the CDR3 is 12 residues. CDR3 sequence: CASRELAGEQFF. The CDR3 region has the DNA TGTGCCAGCAGAGAGCTAGCGGGAGAGCAGTTCTTC.

The chain couples TRBV27 to TRBJ2-7; TRBD1 is a possible D gene (8 bases). The ends were cut back, 3 bases at V and 4 bases at J, with 13 bases in the middle. The CDR3 totals 14 residues. Germline V gene data show CDR1 as MNHEY and CDR2 as SMNVEV (reference sequence). The CDR3 loop is CASSFSQGGYEQYF. CDR3 in DNA: TGTGCCAGCAGTTTCTCACAGGGGGGGTACGAGCAGTACTTC.

This clone was observed once. The V call is TRBV5-1, the J call TRBJ2-3; 9 nucleotides align to TRBD1. Germline values: CDR1 SGHRS, CDR2 YFSETQ. CDR3 length: 16 amino acids. The ends lost 3 bases at V and 2 bases at J; junction bases unmatched: 7. CDR3 loop: CASSWAGTGTTDTQYF. The CDR3 DNA reads as TGCGCCAGCAGCTGGGCCGGGACAGGGACCACAGATACGCAGTATTTT.

The J gene is TRBJ1-6, the V gene TRBV2; 7 bases fit TRBD1. V was pared by 4 bases and J by 10 bases, with 10 bases of the junction left unmatched. This CDR3 region has 15 residues. CDR1 is SNHLY, CDR2 FYNNEI, per germline. CDR3 amino acids: CASSGLGTVGSPLHF. In DNA form, the CDR3 reads TGTGCCAGCAGTGGTCTAGGGACAGTCGGCTCACCCCTCCACTTT. The variable domain in full, with the rest retrieved from reference TRBV2 and TRBJ1-6, is EPEVTQTPSHQVTQMGQEVILRCVPISNHLYFYWYRQILGQKVEFLVSFYNNEISEKSEIFDDQFSVERPDGSNFTLKIRSTKLEDSAMYFCASSGLGTVGSPLHFGNGTRLTVT.

This clone was seen only once. This chain connects TRBV5-5 to TRBJ2-7; 7 bases map to TRBD1. Germline CDR1 SGHKS, CDR2 YYEKEE (reference sequence). CDR3 size: 15 residues. J was trimmed by 2 bases and V by 5 bases; bases with no gene match: 10. CDR3 bases: TGTGCCAGCAGTTTAAATGACAGGGAAACCTACGAGCAGTACTTC. It translates to CASSLNDRETYEQYF. The full variable domain, its missing parts supplied by reference TRBV5-5 and TRBJ2-7, is DAGVTQSPTHLIKTRGQQVTLRCSPISGHKSVSWYQQVLGQGPQFIFQYYEKEERGRGNFPDRFSARQFPNYSSELNVNALLLGDSALYLCASSLNDRETYEQYFGPGTRLTVT.

The table lists this clone with a few counts. This sequence joins TRBV19 and TRBJ2-3, with D perhaps matching TRBD1 (6 bases). This CDR3 has 14 amino acids. Germline CDR1 LNHDA, CDR2 SQIVND (reference sequence). V lost 4 bases and J 2 bases, leaving 10 bases between the germline ends. CDR3 in DNA: TGTGCCAGTAGTAGGGACACCTCCACAGATACGCAGTATTTT. Translation: CASSRDTSTDTQYF.

The chain links TRBV3-1 (or the pseudogene TRBV3-2) to TRBJ1-5; D remains unclear. Trimming stripped 4 bases from V and 0 bases from J, with 10 bases between. Germline CDR1 LGHDT, CDR2 YNNKEL (reference sequence). This CDR3 comprises 15 residues. The CDR3 reads CASSRGLISNQPQHF. CDR3 in DNA: TGTGCCAGCAGCCGCGGACTGATTAGCAATCAGCCCCAGCATTTT.

The chain employs TRBV6-5 and TRBJ1-3, with D tentatively TRBD1 (5 bases). From germline, CDR1 is MNHEY and CDR2 SVGAGI. Trimming left V 1 base short and J 0 bases short, with 7 bases between. CDR3 length: 15 residues. CDR3 nucleotides: TGTGCCAGCAGTTACTTCAGGGACTCTGGAAACACCATATATTTT. This sequence encodes CASSYFRDSGNTIYF.

This clone has a handful of counts. The chain is built from TRBV9 and TRBJ1-6; D perhaps matches TRBD1 (5 bases). The V end was cut by 2 bases, the J end by 11 bases, with 17 bases between. Per the germline V gene, CDR1 is SGDLS and CDR2 is YYNGEE. The CDR3 runs 15 residues. CDR3 sequence reads: CASSVTPGISAPLHF. CDR3 in DNA: TGTGCCAGCAGCGTTACCCCAGGGATTAGTGCACCCCTCCACTTT.

The V and J genes are TRBV19 and TRBJ1-5; 9 nucleotides line up with TRBD1. This CDR3 comprises 14 residues. Germline lookup yields CDR1 LNHDA and CDR2 SQIVND (reference sequence). V was clipped by 4 bases and J by 6 bases; unmatched bases: 4. The CDR3 DNA reads as TGTGCCAGTAGTACCACAGGGGGCGTTCAGCCCCAGCATTTT. It yields the protein CASSTTGGVQPQHF.

The V gene is TRBV5-1, the J gene TRBJ2-5, with TRBD2 as a possible D gene (6 bases). The V gene's germline CDR1 is SGHRS and CDR2 YFSETQ. Trimming shortened V by 4 bases and J by 5 bases, and 12 bases separated the two germline ends. The CDR3 has 13 residues. The CDR3 region is CASSTFGGETQYF. The CDR3 DNA is TGCGCCAGCAGCACGTTTGGGGGGGAGACCCAGTACTTC.

The chain couples TRBV29-1 to TRBJ1-1; D call uncertain. CDR3 length: 15 amino acids. Germline CDR1 SQVTM, CDR2 ANQGSEA. The V end lost 4 bases, the J end lost 1 base, and 16 bases lay between the germline ends. The CDR3 DNA follows: TGCAGCGTTGTGTTGAGGGTCCCGTGGAACACTGAAGCTTTCTTT. Protein product: CSVVLRVPWNTEAFF.

CDR3 region: CASSREPYNEQFF. The DNA for the CDR3 is TGTGCCAGCAGCCGCGAGCCCTACAATGAGCAGTTCTTC. The chain employs TRBV27 and TRBJ2-1; no definite D call. The V end lost 6 bases, the J end lost 2 bases, and 8 bases lay between the germline ends. The CDR3 loop spans 13 amino acids. Germline V gives CDR1 MNHEY, CDR2 SMNVEV (reference sequence).

This chain connects TRBV7-2 to TRBJ1-6, with TRBD1 identical over 10 bases. V lost 4 bases, J lost 7 bases, and 4 bases stayed unmatched. The CDR3 loop spans 15 amino acids. Germline V lookup: CDR1 SGHTA, CDR2 FQGNSA. The CDR3 nucleotides are TGTGCCAGCAGCTGGGACAGGGGTAACAATTCACCCCTCCACTTT. Amino acids: CASSWDRGNNSPLHF.

The chain is built from TRBV29-1 and TRBJ2-7; 10 bases match TRBD2. CDR1 SQVTM and CDR2 ANQGSEA come from the germline V gene. The CDR3 covers 14 residues. V lost 5 bases, J lost 2 bases, and 6 bases stayed unmatched. CDR3 nucleotide sequence: TGCAGCGTTCTAGCGGGAGCTCACACCTACGAGCAGTACTTC. It translates to CSVLAGAHTYEQYF.

The chain couples TRBV11-3 to TRBJ2-2; 12 nucleotides match TRBD2. This CDR3 contains 17 residues. The J segment lost 3 bases and the V segment lost 4 bases, leaving 6 bases of the junction unmatched. Per germline, CDR1 SGHNT and CDR2 YENEEA. CDR3 region: CASSSSTSGRYTGELFF. In nucleotides, the CDR3 is TGTGCCAGCAGCTCATCGACTAGCGGGAGATACACCGGGGAGCTGTTTTTT.

The rearrangement links TRBV12-1 to TRBJ1-4; the DNA was not used to check the table's D call, TRBD1. TRBV12-1 is flagged as a pseudogene. The CDR3 consists of 16 residues. CDR3 sequence: CASSFRFCRGLEKLFF. CDR3 DNA: TGTGCCAGCAGCTTTAGGTTCTGCAGGGGGCTTGAAAAACTGTTTTTT.

This chain links TRBV18 with TRBJ1-3, with D uncertain. V dropped 3 bases and J dropped 4 bases, with 16 bases sitting between them. The V gene's germline CDR1 is KGHSH and CDR2 LQKENI. The CDR3 contains 16 residues. The CDR3 is CASSPHQEVWGNTIYF. CDR3 nucleotides: TGTGCCAGCTCACCCCACCAGGAGGTCTGGGGAAACACCATATATTTT.

The rearrangement uses TRBV3-1 (or the pseudogene TRBV3-2) and TRBJ1-2; the match to TRBD1 covers 7 bases. The CDR3 loop spans 12 amino acids. Looked up from germline, CDR1 is LGHDT and CDR2 is YNNKEL (reference sequence). Trimming took 6 bases from V and 7 from J; bases not matched to a gene: 5. The CDR3 region has the DNA TGTGCCAGCAGAACCTACAGGGGTGGCTACACCTTC. It yields the protein CASRTYRGGYTF.

The V call is TRBV7-3, the J call TRBJ2-1; 7 nucleotides align to TRBD1. CDR1 and CDR2 from the germline V gene are SGHTA and FQGTGA. The trim removed 5 bases at V and 6 bases at J, leaving 4 bases unmatched. This CDR3 is 13 amino acids long. CDR3 nucleotides: TGTGCCAGCAGCCCTTACAGGGGCAATGAGCAGTTCTTC. It is translated as CASSPYRGNEQFF.

This clone has a single count. The V and J genes are TRBV5-5 and TRBJ2-7; D remains ambiguous. CDR3 length: 13 amino acids. The germline gives CDR1 SGHKS, CDR2 YYEKEE (reference sequence). Trimming shortened V by 4 bases and J by 0 bases, and 8 bases separated the two germline ends. Here the CDR3 reads CASSHDNSYEQYF. The CDR3 DNA reads as TGTGCCAGCAGCCACGACAACTCCTACGAGCAGTACTTC. Filled out from reference TRBV5-5 and TRBJ2-7, the complete variable domain reads DAGVTQSPTHLIKTRGQQVTLRCSPISGHKSVSWYQQVLGQGPQFIFQYYEKEERGRGNFPDRFSARQFPNYSSELNVNALLLGDSALYLCASSHDNSYEQYFGPGTRLTVT.